Presented here are 25 T cell receptor beta chains from one specimen sequenced in a study of blood T cell repertoires in COVID-19. The method was immunoSEQ multiplex PCR; TCRdb's version includes in-frame clones alone and lacks a portion of them. The table shows some 200,000 clones, with approximately 87% occurring only once. What was sequenced was peripheral blood. The origin of the receptors is a man in his forties or fifties with active or convalescent COVID-19.

V is TRBV6-5 and J is TRBJ1-2; the D is unclear. Germline CDR1 is MNHEY and CDR2 is SVGAGI. V was clipped by 7 bases and J by 4 bases, with 16 bases between them. The CDR3 consists of 14 residues. This chain's CDR3 is CASTQVEFGYGYTF. DNA for the CDR3: TGTGCCAGCACCCAAGTTGAGTTCGGCTATGGCTACACCTTC.

This clone has only one observation. This chain links TRBV2 with TRBJ1-2; possibly TRBD1 for D (5 bases). V lost 3 bases to trimming and J lost 0 bases, with 11 bases between them. Germline V gene lookup returns CDR1 SNHLY and CDR2 FYNNEI. The CDR3 contains 15 residues. In DNA form, the CDR3 reads TGTGCCAGCAGTGAGCGACAGCTTGCTAACTATGGCTACACCTTC. Translating it yields CASSERQLANYGYTF.

The chain's CDR3 is CASSVAGVETQYF. The CDR3 DNA is TGTGCCAGCAGCGTAGCGGGAGTAGAGACCCAGTACTTC. V usage is TRBV5-4 and J usage is TRBJ2-5; the match to TRBD2 covers 9 bases. CDR1 is SGHNT, CDR2 YYREEE, per germline (reference sequence). Trimming cost V 4 bases and J 4 bases; bases outside gene matches: 2. CDR3 length: 13 residues.

The genes are TRBV11-2 and TRBJ2-7; TRBD2 might be the D (6 bases). The CDR3 consists of 13 residues. Germline V gives CDR1 SGHAT, CDR2 FQNNGV. The V end lost 4 bases, the J end lost 6 bases, and 13 bases lay between the germline ends. The CDR3 region is CASSSRGGGEQYF. In DNA form, the CDR3 reads TGTGCCAGCAGCTCCCGGGGAGGCGGCGAGCAGTACTTC. Looking up the rest from reference TRBV11-2 and TRBJ2-7 gives the full variable domain: EAGVAQSPRYKIIEKRQSVAFWCNPISGHATLYWYQQILGQGPKLLIQFQNNGVVDDSQLPKDRFSAERLKGVDSTLKIQPAKLEDSAVYLCASSSRGGGEQYFGPGTRLTVT.

The J gene is TRBJ1-1, the V gene TRBV6-5, with 7 bases aligning to TRBD1. Germline V gene lookup returns CDR1 MNHEY and CDR2 SVGAGI. V was clipped by 0 bases and J by 6 bases; unmatched bases: 7. The CDR3 loop spans 15 amino acids. This CDR3 is CASSYSTGSGAEAFF. CDR3 nucleotides: TGTGCCAGCAGTTACTCGACAGGGTCTGGGGCTGAAGCTTTCTTT.

The V call is TRBV5-1, the J call TRBJ2-3, with a possible D match to TRBD1 (6 bases). The CDR3 has 16 residues. The germline gives CDR1 SGHRS, CDR2 YFSETQ. The V and J ends lost 2 bases and 0 bases respectively, with 13 bases between them. Written as DNA, the CDR3 is TGCGCCAGCAGCTTCGGACAGCAACGTAGCACAGATACGCAGTATTTT. Its protein is CASSFGQQRSTDTQYF.

The rearrangement links TRBV25-1 to TRBJ1-2; D unclear. V gave up 1 base and J gave up 4 bases, with 10 bases separating them. CDR1 is MGHDK, CDR2 SYGVNS, per germline. The CDR3 is 14 residues long. The CDR3 is CASSESVRGYGYTF. CDR3 bases: TGTGCCAGCAGTGAATCAGTCCGGGGCTATGGCTACACCTTC.

This clone was counted only a few times. The chain couples TRBV6-4 to TRBJ2-5; TRBD2 matches 7 bases. Trimming took 2 bases from V and 1 from J; bases not matched to a gene: 4. Germline loops: CDR1 MRHNA, CDR2 SNTAGT. The CDR3 runs 15 residues. The CDR3 protein is CASSDVPGGQETQYF. The CDR3, as DNA: TGTGCCAGCAGTGACGTCCCGGGGGGCCAAGAGACCCAGTACTTC.

The V and J genes are TRBV27 and TRBJ2-1; 12 bases agree with TRBD1. The ends lost 6 bases at V and 7 bases at J; junction bases unmatched: 10. The CDR3 covers 16 residues. In germline, CDR1 is MNHEY, CDR2 SMNVEV (reference sequence). The CDR3 is CASSPDPGQGANEQFF. CDR3 DNA: TGTGCCAGCAGCCCAGATCCGGGACAGGGGGCTAATGAGCAGTTCTTC.

This clone has a handful of counts. The same CDR3 is also encoded by other DNA sequences in this sample. The chain has TRBV9 and TRBJ1-2; 7 bases are shared with TRBD1. CDR3 length: 13 amino acids. V lost 4 bases to trimming and J lost 3 bases; unmatched junction nucleotides: 3. The V gene's germline CDR1 is SGDLS and CDR2 YYNGEE. In DNA form, the CDR3 reads TGTGCCAGCAGCTTTACAGGGGACTATGGCTACACCTTC. Its protein is CASSFTGDYGYTF.

The chain joins TRBV29-1 to TRBJ2-4, with 7 positions matching TRBD2. V shed 6 bases, J shed 8 bases, and the junction held 13 bases outside the gene matches. The CDR3 has 14 amino acids. Germline CDR1 SQVTM, CDR2 ANQGSEA. Written as DNA, the CDR3 is TGCAGCGTGGGAGGGTTTACCCGTTTGGACATTCAGTACTTC. Protein: CSVGGFTRLDIQYF.

The J gene is TRBJ1-5, the V gene TRBV6-2 or TRBV6-3, with a tentative D call TRBD1 (5 bases). The CDR3 runs to 14 residues. The V end lost 4 bases, the J end lost 1 base, and 8 bases lay between the germline ends. Germline lookup yields CDR1 MNHEY and CDR2 SVGEGT. The CDR3: CASSWGESNQPQHF. CDR3 sequence (DNA): TGTGCCAGCAGTTGGGGGGAGAGCAATCAGCCCCAGCATTTT.

The chain's CDR3 is CASKQAVTNYGYTF. The DNA of the CDR3 is TGTGCCAGCAAACAGGCGGTCACTAACTATGGCTACACCTTC. This rearrangement joins TRBV6-5 to TRBJ1-2; D is possibly TRBD1 (5 bases). The CDR3 contains 14 residues. Trimming took off 7 bases at V and 0 bases at J, with 12 bases between the two ends. CDR1 and CDR2 from the germline V gene are MNHEY and SVGAGI.

This chain uses TRBV28 with TRBJ1-3; D might be TRBD1 (6 bases). Germline CDR1 reads MDHEN; CDR2 reads SYDVKM. This CDR3 region has 17 residues. Trimming pared 10 bases from V and 6 bases from J, leaving 28 bases between. CDR3 loop: CAIPQITQDSLENTIYF. In DNA, the CDR3 is TGTGCCATCCCACAAATAACCCAGGACAGTCTAGAAAACACCATATATTTT.

This clone was detected only once. The rearrangement joins TRBV19 to TRBJ1-2, with 11 nucleotides matching TRBD1. This CDR3 is 13 amino acids long. The germline V gene has CDR1 LNHDA and CDR2 SQIVND (reference sequence). V shed 9 bases and J 12 bases; nucleotides not matched to a gene: 12. The CDR3 region has the DNA TGTGCCAGGTCTAGCGGGACAGGGGGTTGGGACACCTTC. Protein product: CARSSGTGGWDTF.

The sample holds a few counts of this clone. This chain uses TRBV6-2 or TRBV6-3 with TRBJ2-7, with 8 nucleotides matching TRBD2. Germline V CDR1 and CDR2: MNHEY, SVGEGT. The V gene end was trimmed by 2 bases and the J gene end by 0 bases; junction bases not matched to a gene: 0. The CDR3 is 14 amino acids. CDR3 in amino acids: CASSYTSGSYEQYF. CDR3 DNA: TGTGCCAGCAGTTACACTAGCGGCTCCTACGAGCAGTACTTC.

CDR3 sequence: CASSELASGRTEFF. The CDR3 region has the DNA TGTGCCAGCAGTGAACTGGCTAGCGGGAGGACGGAGTTCTTC. This chain links TRBV2 with TRBJ2-1; the match to TRBD2 covers 11 bases. CDR1 is SNHLY, CDR2 FYNNEI, per germline. The CDR3 covers 14 residues. J gave up 14 bases and V 2 bases, and 8 bases lay outside the gene matches.

The chain employs TRBV7-3 and TRBJ1-1; 7 bases map to TRBD1. The CDR3 covers 14 residues. Germline V gene sequence: CDR1 SGHTA, CDR2 FQGTGA. The V gene end was trimmed by 5 bases and the J gene end by 1 base; junction bases not matched to a gene: 4. This CDR3 reads CASSPQGENTEAFF. The CDR3 DNA is TGTGCCAGCAGCCCTCAGGGGGAGAACACTGAAGCTTTCTTT.

The table lists this clone with a count of one. The genes are TRBV27 and TRBJ2-7; possible D gene TRBD1, 5 bases. The germline gives CDR1 MNHEY, CDR2 SMNVEV (reference sequence). Deletions cut 2 bases from V and 5 bases from J, with 7 bases between. CDR3 length: 12 residues. CDR3 protein: CASSLQGNEQYF. As DNA, the CDR3 is TGTGCCAGCAGTTTACAGGGTAACGAGCAGTACTTC.

The chain combines TRBV5-4 with TRBJ2-1; 9 nucleotides line up with TRBD1. The V gene end was trimmed by 3 bases and the J gene end by 10 bases; junction bases not matched to a gene: 11. The CDR3 spans 15 residues. Germline CDR1 SGHNT, CDR2 YYREEE (reference sequence). The CDR3 reads CASSSGTGNRGEQFF. The CDR3, as DNA: TGTGCCAGCAGCTCAGGGACAGGGAACAGGGGGGAGCAGTTCTTC.

This chain links TRBV27 with TRBJ2-2, with TRBD1 as a possible D gene (7 bases). The CDR3 is made up of 16 amino acids. CDR1 and CDR2 (germline): MNHEY, SMNVEV (reference sequence). Between the trimmed V and J ends, which lost 7 bases and 3 bases, there was a span of 18 bases. The CDR3 DNA reads TGTGCCAGCAAAGAGGAGGGGGCAGGATACACCGGGGAGCTGTTTTTT. Protein sequence: CASKEEGAGYTGELFF.

This chain connects TRBV4-3 to TRBJ1-4; no definite D call. The CDR3 is 15 amino acids. CDR1 LGHNA and CDR2 YSLEER come from the germline V gene. V was pared by 2 bases and J by 8 bases, with 15 bases between. CDR3 residues: CASSQWSSSKEKLFF. The CDR3 DNA is TGCGCCAGCAGCCAATGGAGCAGTAGTAAAGAAAAACTGTTTTTT.

This clone was detected once. The rearrangement uses TRBV5-6 and TRBJ2-7, with 9 positions matching TRBD1. Germline-derived CDR1 and CDR2 are SGHDT and YYEEEE. J was trimmed by 6 bases and V by 5 bases; bases with no gene match: 15. CDR3 length: 16 residues. The CDR3 DNA is TGTGCCAGCAGTTCAAATTCCGGGACAGGGTTAGGCGAGCAGTACTTC. The encoded protein is CASSSNSGTGLGEQYF.

The J gene is TRBJ1-5, the V gene TRBV28; D unresolved. Trimming took 10 bases from V and 3 from J, leaving 16 bases between them. There are 14 residues in the CDR3. Germline V gives CDR1 MDHEN, CDR2 SYDVKM. The CDR3 bases are TGTGCCATCAACGGCATGGGCTACAATCAGCCCCAGCATTTT. Translation: CAINGMGYNQPQHF.

On this clone itself: Sequence at one end of the junction differs from germline and may be a read error. This chain connects TRBV7-7 to TRBJ2-1; 7 nucleotides line up with TRBD2. The CDR3 is 17 residues long. Germline values: CDR1 SSHAT, CDR2 FNYEAQ (reference sequence). The CDR3 loop is CASSPFPGGSSYNEQFF. CDR3 DNA sequence: TGTGCTAGCAGCCCATTCCCGGGGGGAAGCTCCTACAATGAGCAGTTCTTC.